This TCR beta chain was captured in a study of CD8+ T cells in alopecia areata. In each case, RNA was isolated and then reverse transcribed into cDNA as the sequencing template. The repertoire was sequenced with immunoSEQ multiplex PCR; TCRdb's copy has only in-frame clones and lacks some. Altogether 250,000 or so clones were found in the sample, and no singletons occur. Researchers sorted pooled cutaneous lymph node cells on the basis of CD4, CD8alpha, NKG2D, NKG2ACE and other markers. This clone was detected only a few times. Any gene name here is a mouse gene name. In the same sample, other DNA sequences code for this CDR3. This clonotype originated in a C3H/HeJ mouse with alopecia areata. The MHC haplotype recorded for the strain is H2-k. Sample: CD4+ T cells sorted from a lymph node.

CDR3 bases read: TGTGCCAGCAGCCAAGGGACTGGCACTAGTGCAGAA. This encodes CASSQGTGTSAE. The whole CDR3 is CASSQGTGTSAETLYF. V usage is TRBV5 and J usage is TRBJ2-3; 7 bases align to TRBD2. The sequenced fragment ends 4 residues before the CDR3 boundary, so the rest is inferred from the germline J gene. CDR3 length: 16 residues. The V gene's germline CDR1 is LGHNA and CDR2 YNLKQL (reference sequence). Trimming removed 1 base from V and 0 bases from J; junction bases left unmatched: 4.